The source of this TCR beta chain is a study of blood T cell repertoires in COVID-19. Study background: Samples came from the United States, Italy and Spain, spanning acute and convalescent COVID-19. PBMCs, B-cell-depleted T cells, or T cells provided the cDNA or gDNA that made up the material.

Original data processing: Nucleated cell number was recorded as an estimate derived from reference gene primer amplification. The method was immunoSEQ multiplex PCR; TCRdb's version includes in-frame clones alone and lacks a portion of them. V and J calls and clone size are copied from that table; D and trimming were computed from the DNA. The data show around 230,000 clones, 86% seen once. CDR1 LGHNA and CDR2 YNFKEQ come from the germline V gene. This CDR3 spans 19 amino acids. This sequence was found in a man aged 25-45 years who had recovered from COVID-19. Input material: peripheral blood. The chain combines TRBV4-2 with TRBJ2-5, with 8 bases matching TRBD2. Written as DNA, the CDR3 is TGTCCCACCCCCCAAAATTGGTTCGCGGGGGGCGGGGGGCAAGAGACCCAGTACTTC. Its protein is CPTPQNWFAGGGGQETQYF.